The clone carrying this T cell receptor (beta chain) was counted once. The data stem from a study of blood T cell repertoires in COVID-19. Per the authors' pipeline: Amplification of reference gene primers was used by the study to estimate nucleated cell counts. Method: immunoSEQ multiplex PCR; TCRdb's copy keeps in-frame clones and lacks some. V, J and clone size are those of that table, while D and trimming were read from the DNA. The table shows about 49,000 clones, with roughly 82% occurring only once. The CDR3 spans 14 residues. Germline values: CDR1 SNHLY, CDR2 FYNNEI. V was trimmed by 5 bases and J by 4 bases, leaving 14 bases between them.

The chain uses TRBV2 and TRBJ1-2; D remains ambiguous. Sequencing used peripheral blood. The receptor comes from a woman aged 60-75 years with acute or convalescent COVID-19. The CDR3 protein is CASSPSLVRYGYTF. CDR3 sequence (DNA): TGTGCCAGCAGTCCGTCCCTAGTGCGCTATGGCTACACCTTC.